This T cell receptor (beta chain) is drawn from a study of cytomegalovirus exposure and HLA in healthy donors. V shed 6 bases and J shed 1 base, with 13 bases lying between them. This CDR3 has 15 amino acids. The germline V gene has CDR1 MDHEN and CDR2 SYDVKM. TCRdb's table, derived via immunoSEQ multiplex PCR, lists solely in-frame clones and lacks some. This table has around 93,000 clones, around 85% appearing once. Overall study results and limits: The classifier reportedly diagnosed cytomegalovirus status with high sensitivity and specificity. Most TCR sequences were rare, but some public TCRs occurred in many donors. CMV antigen specificity of a few CMV-associated chains was confirmed in vitro.

This clone appeared a single time. What it binds is not known. The sequencing input was PBMCs. This chain uses TRBV28 with TRBJ1-5, with unresolved D. The TCR originated in a man aged 18 to 30 in good health and CMV-seropositive. The DNA of the CDR3 is TGTGCCAGCAGGCCTTTTGGAGTGAGCAATCAGCCCCAGCATTTT. The encoded protein is CASRPFGVSNQPQHF.